This TCR beta chain came from a study of blood T cell repertoires in COVID-19. Study information: From the United States, Italy and Spain came samples of acute and convalescent COVID-19. PBMCs, B-cell-depleted T cells, or T cells provided the cDNA or gDNA that made up the material.

Source study methods: Reference gene primer amplification yielded estimated nucleated cell counts. Profiling relied on immunoSEQ multiplex PCR, and the TCRdb table lists in-frame clones only, not all of them. Clone size and the V and J calls come from that table; the DNA yielded D and trimming. The data show 95,000 to 100,000 clones, 60% to 85% seen once. Comment on this clone: An end of the junction differs from the germline gene, which may be a read error.

CDR1 and CDR2 from the germline V gene are SGHRS and YFSETQ. The CDR3 has 14 residues. The chain has TRBV5-1 and TRBJ2-5; D possibly corresponds to TRBD2 (6 bases). The clonotype was recovered from a woman of 80 years or more with active or convalescent COVID-19. The specimen sequenced was peripheral blood. CDR3 region: CASRSTGTLETQYF. The CDR3 DNA reads as TGTGCCAGCAGATCTACCGGGACTTTAGAGACCCAGTACTTC.